The 24 T cell receptor beta chains listed next were all sequenced from one sample in a study of CD8 T cells in ankylosing spondylitis. Antigens for these TCRs are unknown. Study findings and constraints: One TCR beta motif, made up of about 8 highly homologous variants, appeared characteristic of ankylosing spondylitis blood.

TCRdb reprocessed the 5' RACE reads via MiXCR and lists one record per CDR3 protein. The table has about 390,000 distinct CDR3 sequences, approximately 20% seen once. Sequenced sample: blood, either unsorted or a sorted T cell fraction (not recorded which). These receptor sequences come from a male donor with ankylosing spondylitis.

Written as DNA, the CDR3 is TGCAGTGCTAGAGATTCCGGGACAGGCTACACCGGGGAGCTGTTTTTT. Its translation is CSARDSGTGYTGELFF. V is TRBV20-1 and J is TRBJ2-2; 8 bases are a match to TRBD1. This CDR3 has 16 amino acids. The V segment lost 0 bases and the J segment 3 bases; nucleotides outside the gene matches: 6. Germline V gene lookup returns CDR1 DFQATT and CDR2 SNEGSKA (reference sequence).

This clonotype was picked up a small number of times. V and J are TRBV20-1 and TRBJ2-7; 9 positions agree with TRBD2. Per the germline V gene, CDR1 is DFQATT and CDR2 is SNEGSKA (reference sequence). The CDR3 consists of 14 residues. V trimming: 5 bases; J trimming: 3 bases; junction bases outside the gene matches: 8. For the CDR3, the DNA is TGCAGTGCTGTAAGCGGGAGGCCCAACTACGAGCAGTACTTC. Its translation: CSAVSGRPNYEQYF.

The chain links TRBV7-3 to TRBJ2-1, with a weak D call TRBD2 (6 bases). Germline CDR1 reads SGHTA; CDR2 reads FQGTGA. Trimming left V 2 bases short and J 6 bases short, with 11 bases between. There are 14 residues in the CDR3. The CDR3 region is CASSLVLGGNEQFF. The CDR3 DNA reads TGTGCCAGCAGCTTAGTACTGGGGGGCAATGAGCAGTTCTTC. The whole variable domain, filled in from reference TRBV7-3 and TRBJ2-1, reads GAGVSQTPSNKVTEKGKYVELRCDPISGHTALYWYRQSLGQGPEFLIYFQGTGAADDSGLPNDRFFAVRPEGSVSTLKIQRTERGDSAVYLCASSLVLGGNEQFFGPGTRLTVL.

The rearrangement joins TRBV5-6 to TRBJ2-7; D not resolved. The length of the CDR3 is 16 residues. Looked up from germline, CDR1 is SGHDT and CDR2 is YYEEEE. With 2 bases removed from V and 3 bases from J, the gap between germline ends came to 18 bases. The CDR3 bases are TGTGCCAGCAGCTTTGTGGACGAACCATTCCTCTACGAGCAGTACTTC. Translating gives CASSFVDEPFLYEQYF.

In DNA form, the CDR3 reads TGCAGTGCTATTCCCGGGACAGATACCCAAGAGACCCAGTACTTC. This sequence encodes CSAIPGTDTQETQYF. V usage is TRBV20-1 and J usage is TRBJ2-5, with TRBD1 matching 7 bases. Germline lookup yields CDR1 DFQATT and CDR2 SNEGSKA (reference sequence). J gave up 1 base and V 4 bases, and 9 bases lay outside the gene matches. The CDR3 totals 15 residues.

Only a few counts were recorded for this clonotype. The V and J genes are TRBV27 and TRBJ2-1, with D perhaps TRBD2 (5 bases). The CDR3 covers 15 residues. Per the germline V gene, CDR1 is MNHEY and CDR2 is SMNVEV (reference sequence). V was trimmed by 5 bases and J by 8 bases, leaving 19 bases between them. Written as DNA, the CDR3 is TGTGCCAGCAGTCCGAGACTCCAACCGGGGTATGAGCAGTTCTTC. Translated: CASSPRLQPGYEQFF.

This clonotype was seen only once. V and J are TRBV7-2 and TRBJ2-3; 10 bases agree with TRBD2. Germline CDR1 reads SGHTA; CDR2 reads FQGNSA. This CDR3 has 20 amino acids. J lost 0 bases, V lost 2 bases, and 14 bases had no gene match. DNA for the CDR3: TGTGCCAGCAGCTTATCGGCTAAGGCTAGCGGGAGCCCCAGCACAGATACGCAGTATTTT. Translated: CASSLSAKASGSPSTDTQYF.

This clonotype was detected only a few times. This chain uses TRBV20-1 with TRBJ1-6; D is possibly TRBD1 (5 bases). The CDR3 length is 14 residues. Per the germline V gene, CDR1 is DFQATT and CDR2 is SNEGSKA (reference sequence). V was clipped by 5 bases and J by 7 bases, with 15 bases between them. DNA of the CDR3: TGCAGTGCTCTTAAGACAGAGTTCAATTCACCCCTCCACTTT. This encodes CSALKTEFNSPLHF.

This clonotype was recorded a few times. This chain links TRBV7-2 with TRBJ1-1, with D unresolved. Germline V CDR1 and CDR2: SGHTA, FQGNSA. V was trimmed by 5 bases and J by 4 bases, leaving 11 bases between them. The CDR3 is made up of 13 amino acids. In DNA form, the CDR3 reads TGTGCCAGCAGCACCCCCGTAGGCACTGAAGCTTTCTTT. It codes for CASSTPVGTEAFF.

This clonotype was seen a single time. The chain combines TRBV5-5 with TRBJ2-7; the D call may be TRBD1 or TRBD2 (5 bases each). Per the germline V gene, CDR1 is SGHKS and CDR2 is YYEKEE (reference sequence). Trimming shortened V by 0 bases and J by 4 bases, and 23 bases separated the two germline ends. This CDR3 has 18 amino acids. CDR3: CASSLDFSGRGGGYEQYF. The CDR3 bases are TGTGCCAGCAGCTTGGACTTTTCGGGACGCGGAGGTGGTTACGAGCAGTACTTC.

This clonotype turned up a few times. The chain links TRBV7-7 to TRBJ2-2; D not resolved. V was clipped by 5 bases and J by 0 bases, with 13 bases between them. This CDR3 region has 16 residues. Germline V gene data show CDR1 as SSHAT and CDR2 as FNYEAQ (reference sequence). CDR3 loop: CASSPQSDANTGELFF. CDR3 in DNA: TGTGCCAGCAGCCCGCAGAGCGATGCGAACACCGGGGAGCTGTTTTTT.

This clonotype was picked up many times. The J gene is TRBJ1-1, the V gene TRBV25-1, with 7 nucleotides matching TRBD1. The CDR3 is 15 residues long. The germline V gene has CDR1 MGHDK and CDR2 SYGVNS. Germline trimming cut 1 base from V and 0 bases from J; bases unmatched to any gene: 2. The CDR3 is CASSESTGVNTEAFF. Written as DNA, the CDR3 is TGTGCCAGCAGTGAATCCACAGGGGTGAACACTGAAGCTTTCTTT.

The chain joins TRBV7-2 to TRBJ1-6, with D unclear. The germline V and J ends were trimmed by 4 bases and 0 bases, with 7 bases remaining between them. Germline V gene data show CDR1 as SGHTA and CDR2 as FQGNSA. This CDR3 has 15 amino acids. CDR3 nucleotides: TGTGCCAGCAGCTCCATTAGCTCCTATAATTCACCCCTCCACTTT. Its protein product is CASSSISSYNSPLHF.

This clonotype was observed a handful of times. The CDR3 is CASSVNRVPYEQYF. DNA for the CDR3: TGTGCCAGCAGTGTCAACAGGGTACCCTACGAGCAGTACTTC. The rearrangement joins TRBV6-1 to TRBJ2-7; D possibly corresponds to TRBD1 (6 bases). CDR3 length equals 14 residues. Germline-derived CDR1 and CDR2 are MNHNS and SASEGT. V lost 4 bases and J lost 2, with 12 bases in between.

V gene TRBV11-3 combines with J gene TRBJ1-1; D gene ambiguous. V was pared by 2 bases and J by 8 bases, with 12 bases between. Germline assignment: CDR1 SGHNT and CDR2 YENEEA. The CDR3 runs 13 residues. The CDR3 nucleotides are TGTGCCAGCAGCTTATTCGGCGCCGCCGAAGCTTTCTTT. It translates to CASSLFGAAEAFF.

There are a few counts of this clonotype. This chain links TRBV7-9 with TRBJ2-7, with D possibly being TRBD2 (6 bases). Germline V CDR1 and CDR2: SEHNR, FQNEAQ (reference sequence). Trimming cost V 0 bases and J 6 bases, with 21 bases left between them. This CDR3 has 17 amino acids. The chain's CDR3 is CASSLALGGLNTPEQYF. CDR3 DNA: TGTGCCAGCAGCTTAGCGCTGGGAGGACTGAACACGCCCGAGCAGTACTTC.

This chain joins TRBV29-1 and TRBJ2-1, with 10 bases that match TRBD2. The V gene's germline CDR1 is SQVTM and CDR2 ANQGSEA. This CDR3 region has 17 residues. Trimming at V came to 0 bases and at J to 6 bases, leaving 11 bases not matched to a gene. In DNA, the CDR3 is TGCAGCGTTGAAGATAAGCGGGAGGGACTAGCTACCAATGAGCAGTTCTTC. As protein: CSVEDKREGLATNEQFF.

This clonotype was seen more than once but under ten times. V usage is TRBV3-1 and J usage is TRBJ2-7; 10 bases match TRBD2. V trimming: 0 bases; J trimming: 7 bases; junction bases outside the gene matches: 9. The CDR3 has 16 residues. Germline V CDR1 and CDR2: LGHDT, YNNKEL (reference sequence). DNA for the CDR3: TGTGCCAGCAGCCAAGACGTAACTAGCGGGGTGAGGGAGCAGTACTTC. Residues: CASSQDVTSGVREQYF.

V gene TRBV24-1 combines with J gene TRBJ2-1; maybe TRBD2 (6 bases). Germline-derived CDR1 and CDR2 are KGHDR and SFDVKD. The CDR3 length is 17 residues. V was shortened by 7 bases and J by 0 bases, with 18 bases between the two germline ends. The chain's CDR3 is CATSDGGGPSSYNEQFF. CDR3 sequence (DNA): TGTGCCACCAGCGACGGAGGAGGGCCAAGCTCCTACAATGAGCAGTTCTTC.

This chain joins TRBV19 and TRBJ1-3; D is unresolved. The CDR3 is 14 amino acids. Deletions cut 3 bases from V and 0 bases from J, with 6 bases between. The germline V gene encodes CDR1 LNHDA and CDR2 SQIVND (reference sequence). The CDR3 DNA is TGTGCCAGTAGTATGGACCCCTCTGGAAACACCATATATTTT. Translated: CASSMDPSGNTIYF. Complete variable domain (other parts from reference TRBV19 and TRBJ1-3): DGGITQSPKYLFRKEGQNVTLSCEQNLNHDAMYWYRQDPGQGLRLIYYSQIVNDFQKGDIAEGYSVSREKKESFPLTVTSAQKNPTAFYLCASSMDPSGNTIYFGEGSWLTVV.

V is TRBV5-1 and J is TRBJ1-1, with D hard to call. There are 16 residues in the CDR3. With 0 bases removed from V and 0 bases from J, the gap between germline ends came to 12 bases. CDR1 SGHRS and CDR2 YFSETQ come from the germline V gene. Written as DNA, the CDR3 is TGCGCCAGCAGCTTGGATCCCAGGAGTATGAACACTGAAGCTTTCTTT. Its protein is CASSLDPRSMNTEAFF.

This clonotype was found a few times. The V gene is TRBV4-3, the J gene TRBJ2-1; D may correspond to TRBD1 or TRBD2 (5 bases each). The germline V gene encodes CDR1 LGHNA and CDR2 YSLEER. The length of the CDR3 is 19 residues. The V and J ends lost 0 bases and 1 base respectively, with 19 bases between them. The CDR3 coding sequence is TGCGCCAGCAGCCAAGAGGGGGTTGGCTGGCGCTCATCCTACAATGAGCAGTTCTTC. Protein: CASSQEGVGWRSSYNEQFF.

The V and J genes are TRBV5-1 and TRBJ2-1; TRBD2 matches at 9 bases. V was clipped by 1 base and J by 2 bases; unmatched bases: 4. Germline assignment: CDR1 SGHRS and CDR2 YFSETQ. CDR3 length: 16 residues. The CDR3 nucleotides read TGCGCCAGCAGCTTGCGGGTAGCGGGAGCCTACAATGAGCAGTTCTTC. Its translation is CASSLRVAGAYNEQFF.

This clonotype was seen a few times. The rearrangement joins TRBV5-1 to TRBJ2-1, with D perhaps TRBD1 or TRBD2 (5 bases each). CDR3 length: 15 residues. The germline V gene encodes CDR1 SGHRS and CDR2 YFSETQ. V lost 3 bases to trimming and J lost 4 bases, with 14 bases between them. The CDR3 is CASSSAGTRYNEQFF. The CDR3 DNA sequence: TGCGCCAGCAGCTCCGCCGGGACGAGATACAATGAGCAGTTCTTC. The variable domain in full, with the rest retrieved from reference TRBV5-1 and TRBJ2-1, is KAGVTQTPRYLIKTRGQQVTLSCSPISGHRSVSWYQQTPGQGLQFLFEYFSETQRNKGNFPGRFSGRQFSNSRSEMNVSTLELGDSALYLCASSSAGTRYNEQFFGPGTRLTVL.